The 15 T cell receptor beta chains below were found in one sample sequenced in a study of blood T cells in healthy people across ages. Next came a second PCR, run for roughly 7 to 12 cycles, which used a sample-barcoded 5' primer along with a J-beta primer mix. One entry per CDR3 protein, called by TCRdb with MiXCR from the 5' RACE reads. The sample has 780,000 or so distinct CDR3 sequences, around three fifths seen once; the top ten hold 25% to 30%. Material for sequencing was blood. The receptors here all came from a man aged 35 to 55 in good health.

The chain uses TRBV20-1 and TRBJ2-7, with 9 bases fitting TRBD1. V dropped 5 bases and J dropped 3; count of bases not matched to a gene: 5. The CDR3 is made up of 13 amino acids. Germline assignment: CDR1 DFQATT and CDR2 SNEGSKA (reference sequence). The CDR3: CSAGGTGLYEQYF. CDR3 nucleotides: TGCAGTGCTGGTGGGACAGGGCTCTACGAGCAGTACTTC.

The V gene is TRBV7-8, the J gene TRBJ2-1; TRBD1 matches at 7 bases. The DNA end is a closer match to TRBJ2-7, so the J assignment may be wrong. The germline gives CDR1 SGHVS, CDR2 FQNEAQ. The CDR3 length is 13 residues. For the CDR3, the DNA is TGTGCCAGCATCGGGACAGTCCACAATGAGCAGTACTTC. As protein: CASIGTVHNEQYF.

Only a few counts were recorded for this clonotype. The chain links TRBV29-1 to TRBJ2-7; the D call may be TRBD1 or TRBD2 (5 bases each). The CDR3 loop spans 15 amino acids. The V gene lost 0 bases and the J gene lost 4 bases, with 16 bases spanning the gap. CDR1 and CDR2 from the germline V gene are SQVTM and ANQGSEA. The CDR3 nucleotides are TGCAGCGTTGAAGATTATGGGCAGGGAGCATACGAGCAGTACTTC. Protein sequence: CSVEDYGQGAYEQYF.

This chain connects TRBV6-2 or TRBV6-3 to TRBJ2-5, with D maybe TRBD1 (6 bases). The CDR3 extends over 13 amino acids. From germline, CDR1 is MNHEY and CDR2 SVGEGT. The ends were cut back, 6 bases at V and 0 bases at J, with 8 bases in the middle. CDR3 nucleotides: TGTGCCAGCAGGGACAGTTACCAAGAGACCCAGTACTTC. Protein sequence: CASRDSYQETQYF.

The rearrangement joins TRBV7-2 to TRBJ2-1; D perhaps matches TRBD2 (5 bases). Germline-derived CDR1 and CDR2 are SGHTA and FQGNSA. This CDR3 region has 15 residues. Trimming cost V 1 base and J 3 bases, with 10 bases left between them. CDR3 in amino acids: CTSSLETGNYNEQFF. DNA for the CDR3: TGTACCAGCAGCTTAGAAACGGGAAACTACAATGAGCAGTTCTTC.

The chain carries TRBV20-1 and TRBJ2-7; D may be TRBD2 (6 bases). The J call is doubtful: the DNA matches TRBJ2-5 better. The CDR3 contains 12 residues. CDR1 and CDR2 (germline): DFQATT, SNEGSKA (reference sequence). The CDR3 spells CSAEGLKETQYF. The CDR3 DNA reads TGCAGTGCTGAGGGACTTAAGGAGACCCAGTACTTC.

This sequence joins TRBV6-1 and TRBJ2-1; D is perhaps TRBD1 (6 bases). V lost 7 bases and J 3 bases, leaving 22 bases between the germline ends. The CDR3 extends over 17 amino acids. Germline CDR1 is MNHNS and CDR2 is SASEGT. Here the CDR3 reads CASTKSRDRTVYNEQFF. CDR3 coding DNA: TGTGCCAGCACCAAATCCAGAGACAGGACCGTCTACAATGAGCAGTTCTTC.

This clonotype was detected only a few times. This chain links TRBV28 with TRBJ2-7; 7 bases match TRBD2. Trimming took 8 bases from V and 3 from J; bases not matched to a gene: 10. Germline V gene data show CDR1 as MDHEN and CDR2 as SYDVKM. The CDR3 runs 14 residues. The CDR3 reads CASGLAGSNYEQYF. Written as DNA, the CDR3 is TGTGCCAGCGGCTTAGCGGGTTCCAACTACGAGCAGTACTTC.

This rearrangement joins TRBV13 to TRBJ2-3, with 11 bases aligning to TRBD2. The CDR3 spans 16 residues. Germline V CDR1 and CDR2: PRHDT, FYEKMQ (reference sequence). The ends lost 5 bases at V and 3 bases at J; junction bases unmatched: 7. The CDR3, as DNA: TGTGCCAGCAGCCTGAGACTAGCGGGATTGACAGATACGCAGTATTTT. Its translation: CASSLRLAGLTDTQYF.

There are a few counts of this clonotype. The gene calls are TRBV20-1 and TRBJ1-1; D is ambiguous. V lost 3 bases to trimming and J lost 3 bases, with 8 bases between them. The CDR3 sequence is 12 residues long. The V gene's germline CDR1 is DFQATT and CDR2 SNEGSKA (reference sequence). CDR3 amino acids: CSARRPDTEAFF. CDR3 DNA sequence: TGCAGTGCTAGGAGACCGGACACTGAAGCTTTCTTT.

The J gene is TRBJ2-3, the V gene TRBV5-1; the D is unclear. Trimming shortened V by 0 bases and J by 11 bases, and 16 bases separated the two germline ends. Germline-derived CDR1 and CDR2 are SGHRS and YFSETQ. This CDR3 has 14 amino acids. CDR3 sequence (DNA): TGCGCCAGCAGCTTGGCGGCCATGGGAACGGGGCAGTATTTT. Amino acids: CASSLAAMGTGQYF.

The rearrangement joins TRBV20-1 to TRBJ2-1; D not resolved. The germline V and J ends were trimmed by 1 base and 7 bases, with 8 bases remaining between them. Germline assignment: CDR1 DFQATT and CDR2 SNEGSKA (reference sequence). This CDR3 region has 12 residues. CDR3 protein: CSARASLNEQFF. CDR3 sequence (DNA): TGCAGTGCTAGAGCGTCCCTAAATGAGCAGTTCTTC.

The sample holds one count of this clonotype. This rearrangement joins TRBV24-1 to TRBJ2-2; possibly TRBD1 for D (5 bases). The CDR3 has 14 amino acids. The V gene lost 8 bases and the J gene lost 2 bases, with 11 bases spanning the gap. From germline, CDR1 is KGHDR and CDR2 SFDVKD. CDR3 residues: CATTDRTNTGELFF. CDR3 sequence (DNA): TGTGCCACCACTGACAGAACAAACACCGGGGAGCTGTTTTTT.

The V and J genes are TRBV5-5 and TRBJ2-5; the D gene is possibly TRBD2 (6 bases). The V and J ends lost 0 bases and 2 bases respectively, with 8 bases between them. In germline, CDR1 is SGHKS, CDR2 YYEKEE (reference sequence). The CDR3 runs to 14 residues. As DNA, the CDR3 is TGTGCCAGCAGCTTGGAGCTAGCGCAAGAGACCCAGTACTTC. Translating gives CASSLELAQETQYF.

V and J are TRBV7-9 and TRBJ2-4; D is uncertain. The CDR3 runs to 16 residues. Germline values: CDR1 SEHNR, CDR2 FQNEAQ (reference sequence). Trimming cost V 1 base and J 2 bases, with 12 bases left between them. DNA of the CDR3: TGTGCCAGCAGCTTAGGGATGGGGTTCCCCAAAAACATTCAGTACTTC. Translation: CASSLGMGFPKNIQYF.